The sequence of this T cell receptor beta chain was determined in a study of blood T cell repertoires in COVID-19. Study-wide background: COVID-19 samples, acute and convalescent, were from the United States, Italy and Spain.

How the authors handled the data: Amplification from reference gene primers served as the basis for estimated nucleated cell counts. Sequencing was performed with immunoSEQ multiplex PCR; in TCRdb, only in-frame clones are kept and a portion is missing. The DNA gave D and trimming, while V, J and clone size come from that table. The data hold about 140,000 clones, with approximately 82% observed a single time. This CDR3 region has 15 residues. CDR1 and CDR2 from the germline V gene are SGDLS and YYNGEE. V lost 0 bases and J 1 base, leaving 10 bases between the germline ends. Input material: peripheral blood. The receptor comes from a man aged 60 to 75 with active or convalescent COVID-19. The V and J genes are TRBV9 and TRBJ2-5; D gene unclear. The CDR3 sequence: CASSVDPTTQETQYF. DNA of the CDR3: TGTGCCAGCAGCGTAGACCCCACTACCCAAGAGACCCAGTACTTC. The variable domain in full, completed from reference TRBV9 and TRBJ2-5, reads DSGVTQTPKHLITATGQRVTLRCSPRSGDLSVYWYQQSLDQGLQFLIQYYNGEERAKGNILERFSAQQFPDLHSELNLSSLELGDSALYFCASSVDPTTQETQYFGPGTRLLVL.